This TCR beta chain was obtained from a study of blood T cell repertoires in COVID-19. Study overall: The United States, Italy and Spain were the sources of the acute and convalescent COVID-19 samples. T cells, B-cell-depleted T cells, or PBMCs provided the cDNA or gDNA that served as material.

Source study methods: Nucleated cell counts were estimated from reference gene primer amplification. Sequenced by immunoSEQ multiplex PCR; TCRdb stores in-frame clones only, minus some. The V and J calls and clone size were taken over from that table, and D and trimming were inferred from the DNA. In the table there are tens of thousands of clones, roughly 84% of which are singletons. Germline trimming cut 3 bases from V and 8 bases from J; bases unmatched to any gene: 1. The CDR3 contains 15 residues. Per germline, CDR1 SGHAT and CDR2 FQNNGV. The chain employs TRBV11-2 and TRBJ2-1; TRBD2 agrees at 16 bases. The TCR was taken from a man aged 55 to 70 with active COVID-19. Sequencing input: peripheral blood. CDR3 loop: CASSFGTSGRDEQFF. For the CDR3, the DNA is TGTGCCAGCAGCTTTGGGACTAGCGGGAGGGATGAGCAGTTCTTC. Supplemented by reference TRBV11-2 and TRBJ2-1, the full variable domain reads EAGVAQSPRYKIIEKRQSVAFWCNPISGHATLYWYQQILGQGPKLLIQFQNNGVVDDSQLPKDRFSAERLKGVDSTLKIQPAKLEDSAVYLCASSFGTSGRDEQFFGPGTRLTVL.